This T cell receptor (beta chain) was recorded in a study of CD8 T cells in ankylosing spondylitis. Study-wide findings and caveats: Earlier studies detected some motif variants in reactive arthritis synovial fluid and blood. A CD8+ phenotype characterized the disease-linked clones, which were relatively rare in peripheral blood. A TCR beta motif of fewer than ten highly homologous variants seemed to mark ankylosing spondylitis blood. Disease-associated clones were reportedly significantly overrepresented in matched ankylosing spondylitis synovial fluid.

Only a few counts were recorded for this clonotype. Its antigen remains unidentified. In making TCR beta libraries, quantitative 5'-RACE with molecular barcodes was used. TCRdb recomputed calls from the 5' RACE reads with MiXCR, one row per CDR3 protein. The repertoire holds hundreds of thousands of distinct CDR3 sequences, with approximately 11% as singletons. Germline V CDR1 and CDR2: SEHNR, FQNEAQ (reference sequence). The CDR3 length is 12 residues. The germline V and J ends were trimmed by 5 bases and 6 bases, with 10 bases remaining between them. This receptor was identified in a male donor with ankylosing spondylitis. The rearrangement joins TRBV7-9 to TRBJ1-1; D is unresolved. The sequencing input was blood, either unsorted or a sorted T cell fraction (not recorded which). The CDR3 DNA sequence: TGTGCCAGCAGCCCGACGGGCGCTGAAGCTTTCTTT. It yields the protein CASSPTGAEAFF.